Listed here are 27 T cell receptor beta chains from one sample, sequenced in a study of molecular identifiers for immune sequencing clone quantification. MiXCR, run by TCRdb on the PCR reads, gives a single entry per CDR3 protein. The sample carries 400,000 to 600,000 distinct CDR3 sequences, 20% to 25% recorded once. Sequencing was performed on naive CD8+ T cells from blood, with Jurkat cell RNA spiked in. The subset denotes: FACS-sorted CD8+CD4-CCR7+CD45RA+ naive T cells. These receptors were obtained from a human donor in good health. Some libraries in this study had Jurkat cell RNA spiked in.

Of note for this clonotype: It may be a read error: a sequence one base away is much more abundant. V gene TRBV29-1 combines with J gene TRBJ1-1, with a weak D call TRBD1 (5 bases). V lost 6 bases and J lost 0, with 14 bases in between. Per germline, CDR1 SQVTM and CDR2 ANQGSEA. The CDR3 consists of 14 residues. The CDR3 sequence is CSVTGDVLNTEAFF. CDR3 bases: TGCAGCGTGACGGGGGACGTCCTGAACACTGAAGCTTTCTTT.

J is TRBJ2-1 and V is TRBV14; 7 bases are shared with TRBD2. With 2 bases clipped from V and 12 bases from J, the junction kept 4 bases outside the gene matches. The CDR3 extends over 12 amino acids. Germline V gives CDR1 SGHDN, CDR2 FVKESK. The CDR3 is CASSQRGGRQFF. In DNA, the CDR3 is TGTGCCAGCAGCCAAAGGGGAGGGCGGCAGTTCTTC. Full variable domain (remainder filled in from reference TRBV14 and TRBJ2-1): EAGVTQFPSHSVIEKGQTVTLRCDPISGHDNLYWYRRVMGKEIKFLLHFVKESKQDESGMPNNRFLAERTGGTYSTLKVQPAELEDSGVYFCASSQRGGRQFFGPGTRLTVL.

This clonotype was observed at least ten times. V usage is TRBV6-5 and J usage is TRBJ2-5, with 7 positions matching TRBD1. V was pared by 5 bases and J by 1 base, with 4 bases of the junction left unmatched. The CDR3 is made up of 14 amino acids. CDR1 is MNHEY, CDR2 SVGAGI, per germline. Here the CDR3 reads CASSEGDSQETQYF. CDR3 DNA sequence: TGTGCCAGCAGTGAGGGGGACAGCCAAGAGACCCAGTACTTC.

This clonotype appeared a few times. The J gene is TRBJ2-3, the V gene TRBV30; D remains unclear. Germline CDR1 GTSNPN, CDR2 SVGIG (reference sequence). The CDR3 has 15 residues. V lost 0 bases, J lost 2 bases, and 12 bases lay in between. The chain's CDR3 is CAWSVGKIYTDTQYF. The CDR3 nucleotides read TGTGCCTGGAGTGTAGGCAAGATCTACACAGATACGCAGTATTTT.

This clonotype was seen only a few times. This chain links TRBV20-1 with TRBJ1-1; D ambiguous. Germline lookup yields CDR1 DFQATT and CDR2 SNEGSKA (reference sequence). The ends were cut back, 6 bases at V and 1 base at J, with 9 bases in the middle. The CDR3 has 12 residues. The CDR3 DNA reads as TGCAGTGCCAACGATCAGAACACTGAAGCTTTCTTT. Translation gives CSANDQNTEAFF.

V usage is TRBV7-9 and J usage is TRBJ2-3; 8 bases are a match to TRBD1. V lost 5 bases to trimming and J lost 7 bases; unmatched junction nucleotides: 14. The CDR3 totals 16 residues. Germline CDR1 is SEHNR and CDR2 is FQNEAQ (reference sequence). In DNA form, the CDR3 reads TGTGCCAGCAGCCCCAAGGGACAGGACCGCGAGTATACGCAGTATTTT. Its protein is CASSPKGQDREYTQYF. The full variable domain, in which reference TRBV7-9 and TRBJ2-3 provide the parts outside the CDR3, is DTGVSQNPRHKITKRGQNVTFRCDPISEHNRLYWYRQTLGQGPEFLTYFQNEAQLEKSRLLSDRFSAERPKGSFSTLEIQRTEQGDSAMYLCASSPKGQDREYTQYFGPGTRLTVL.

A note on this clonotype: This may arise from a read error, as a much more abundant clone is one base away. The chain joins TRBV7-6 to TRBJ2-3, with D perhaps TRBD2 (6 bases). Germline CDR1 and CDR2: SGHVS and FNYEAQ. The CDR3 runs to 15 residues. The CDR3 coding sequence is TGTGCCAGCAGCTTAGTGGCCCCCGGCGGGGATACGCGGTATTTT. Protein: CASSLVAPGGDTRYF.

There are a few counts of this clonotype. CDR3 nucleotide sequence: TGTGCCAGCAGTTCCTGGACAGGGTTTGACAATGAGCAGTTCTTC. It specifies CASSSWTGFDNEQFF. This chain connects TRBV28 to TRBJ2-1; 8 nucleotides align to TRBD1. V was pared by 4 bases and J by 5 bases, with 7 bases of the junction left unmatched. CDR1 and CDR2 (germline): MDHEN, SYDVKM. The CDR3 has 15 residues.

This clonotype was seen many times. The chain uses TRBV6-5 and TRBJ2-3; 12 bases align to TRBD2. This CDR3 has 16 residues. The V segment lost 2 bases and the J segment 2 bases; nucleotides outside the gene matches: 2. CDR1 MNHEY and CDR2 SVGAGI come from the germline V gene. As DNA, the CDR3 is TGTGCCAGCAGTTACGGACTAGCGGGATACACAGATACGCAGTATTTT. This codes for CASSYGLAGYTDTQYF.

This clonotype appeared many times. The CDR3 sequence: CASSLAGVETQYF. The CDR3 DNA reads TGTGCCAGCAGCTTAGCTGGGGTGGAGACCCAGTACTTC. The chain uses TRBV7-8 and TRBJ2-5; D not resolved. The germline CDR1 and CDR2 sequences are SGHVS and FQNEAQ. The CDR3 is made up of 13 amino acids. Trimming shortened V by 0 bases and J by 5 bases, and 7 bases separated the two germline ends.

This clonotype has ten or more counts. The rearrangement links TRBV13 to TRBJ1-5; TRBD1 matches at 8 bases. The J segment lost 2 bases and the V segment lost 3 bases, leaving 3 bases of the junction unmatched. CDR1 is PRHDT and CDR2 is FYEKMQ in the germline V gene (reference sequence). The CDR3 runs to 15 residues. This chain's CDR3 is CASSFGQGGNQPQHF. In nucleotides, the CDR3 is TGTGCCAGCAGCTTCGGACAGGGTGGCAATCAGCCCCAGCATTTT.

This chain uses TRBV12-5 with TRBJ2-1, with 10 bases fitting TRBD1. The CDR3 runs 15 residues. Germline V CDR1 and CDR2: LGHNT, FRNRAP. With V trimmed by 3 bases and J by 5 bases, 4 bases remained unmatched. The CDR3 loop reads CASGFGTGEDNEQFF. The CDR3 DNA reads as TGTGCTAGTGGTTTCGGGACAGGGGAGGACAATGAGCAGTTCTTC.

A remark on this clonotype: Since a much larger clone is just one base distant, this may be a read error. The gene calls are TRBV20-1 and TRBJ1-1; D might be TRBD1 (5 bases). Looked up from germline, CDR1 is DFQATT and CDR2 is SNEGSKA (reference sequence). Deletions cut 0 bases from V and 3 bases from J, with 11 bases between. The CDR3 sequence is 14 residues long. The CDR3 DNA sequence: TGCAGTGCTAGAGAGGGGACGGAGGACACTGAAGCTTTCTTT. It encodes CSAREGTEDTEAFF.

Concerning this clonotype: A much more abundant neighbour one base away suggests this may be a read error. The chain combines TRBV27 with TRBJ2-3; tentative D call: TRBD2 (5 bases). Germline V CDR1 and CDR2: MNHEY, SMNVEV (reference sequence). Trimming left V 9 bases short and J 6 bases short, with 13 bases between. The CDR3 is made up of 12 amino acids. CDR3 region: CASPGLWDTQYF. The CDR3 DNA reads as TGTGCCAGTCCCGGACTTTGGGATACGCAGTATTTT.

This clonotype has at least ten counts. This chain joins TRBV7-2 and TRBJ2-7, with unresolved D. The CDR3 is made up of 13 amino acids. Trimming stripped 6 bases from V and 1 base from J, with 10 bases between. Germline V CDR1 and CDR2: SGHTA, FQGNSA. DNA of the CDR3: TGTGCCAGCAGGTCCGGAGCATCCTACGAGCAGTACTTC. As protein: CASRSGASYEQYF.

V and J are TRBV4-1 and TRBJ1-1; D not certain. Germline CDR1 MGHRA, CDR2 YSYEKL. The CDR3 runs 14 residues. Deletions cut 1 base from V and 1 base from J, with 7 bases between. CDR3 sequence (DNA): TGCGCCAGCAGCCAAGGCTCAGGGAACACTGAAGCTTTCTTT. It codes for CASSQGSGNTEAFF.

Points on this clonotype: In this CDR3 the conserved last residue, phenylalanine or tryptophan, is missing, so a read error is likely. The CDR3 DNA reads TGTGCCAGCGGGGCCCGGGGACTAGCGGAGAATGAGCAGTTCCTC. Its translation: CASGARGLAENEQFL. This chain uses TRBV27 with TRBJ2-1, with 11 bases lining up with TRBD2. CDR1 and CDR2 from the germline V gene are MNHEY and SMNVEV (reference sequence). J gave up 7 bases and V 8 bases, and 10 bases lay outside the gene matches. The length of the CDR3 is 15 residues.

The chain couples TRBV28 to TRBJ2-7; 8 nucleotides agree with TRBD1. CDR1 MDHEN and CDR2 SYDVKM come from the germline V gene. The CDR3 totals 15 residues. The junction had 9 bases not matched to a gene; V was cut back by 5 bases and J by 3 bases. This CDR3 is CASSSYRQGSYEQYF. For the CDR3, the DNA is TGTGCCAGCAGTAGCTACAGACAGGGGAGCTACGAGCAGTACTTC.

The chain couples TRBV5-6 to TRBJ2-7, with 8 bases matching TRBD1. The CDR3 has 16 amino acids. Losses at the gene ends were 0 bases for V and 0 bases for J; bases not matched to a gene: 5. The germline V gene has CDR1 SGHDT and CDR2 YYEEEE. The CDR3 is CASSLGPGTGSYEQYF. The CDR3 DNA reads TGTGCCAGCAGCTTGGGTCCCGGGACAGGCTCCTACGAGCAGTACTTC.

The chain is built from TRBV4-3 and TRBJ1-2, with D perhaps matching TRBD1 (6 bases). The V end was cut by 1 base, the J end by 1 base, with 22 bases between. The CDR3 has 19 amino acids. Germline V gene data show CDR1 as LGHNA and CDR2 as YSLEER. The CDR3 DNA reads TGCGCCAGCAGCCAAGGTGCATTTGGGGGCATCATTCTTAACTATGGCTACACCTTC. Residues: CASSQGAFGGIILNYGYTF.

This clonotype was recorded a few times. The chain recombines TRBV24-1 with TRBJ2-1; a possible D gene is TRBD1 (7 bases). Per the germline V gene, CDR1 is KGHDR and CDR2 is SFDVKD. V was shortened by 2 bases and J by 7 bases, with 11 bases between the two germline ends. The CDR3 covers 14 residues. CDR3 sequence (DNA): TGTGCCACCAGTGATTCAGCAGGGGGGAATGAGCAGTTCTTC. Its protein product is CATSDSAGGNEQFF.

On this clonotype: A much bigger clone sits one base away, suggesting this may be a read error. The chain employs TRBV4-3 and TRBJ1-1; TRBD1 matches at 12 bases. Germline V gives CDR1 LGHNA, CDR2 YSLEER. The CDR3 has 17 amino acids. Here the CDR3 DNA reads TGCGCCGGCAGCCAAGATTGGGACAGGGGGCCAATAACTGAAGCTTTCTTT. This codes for CAGSQDWDRGPITEAFF.

Details on this clonotype: The junction shows a germline mismatch at one end, possibly a read error. This rearrangement joins TRBV9 to TRBJ2-1; TRBD2 aligns across 9 bases. The germline V gene encodes CDR1 SGDLS and CDR2 YYNGEE. This CDR3 comprises 17 residues. CDR3 region: CASGVRGSGGPYNEQFF. CDR3 coding DNA: TGTGCCAGCGGCGTACGAGGTAGCGGGGGACCCTACAATGAGCAGTTCTTC.

This clonotype was counted between two and nine times. V gene TRBV7-6 combines with J gene TRBJ2-5, with D possibly being TRBD1 or TRBD2 (5 bases each). The CDR3 loop spans 15 amino acids. Germline V CDR1 and CDR2: SGHVS, FNYEAQ. Trimming took off 5 bases at V and 2 bases at J, with 15 bases between the two ends. CDR3 sequence (DNA): TGTGCCAGCAGCCCAAATTTCTGGGGGCAAGAGACCCAGTACTTC. It specifies CASSPNFWGQETQYF.

This clonotype was detected many times. The chain couples TRBV20-1 to TRBJ2-3, with 7 bases aligning to TRBD2. The junction had 8 bases not matched to a gene; V was cut back by 4 bases and J by 1 base. Germline V CDR1 and CDR2: DFQATT, SNEGSKA (reference sequence). This CDR3 spans 15 amino acids. The CDR3 bases are TGCAGTGCTATGGGGCTAGCGGAACGCACAGATACGCAGTATTTT. It yields the protein CSAMGLAERTDTQYF.

The chain links TRBV19 to TRBJ2-6; no definite D call. Deletions cut 1 base from V and 0 bases from J, with 7 bases between. CDR1 is LNHDA, CDR2 SQIVND, per germline (reference sequence). The CDR3 covers 16 residues. CDR3 sequence reads: CASSIGRGSGANVLTF. In DNA, the CDR3 is TGTGCCAGTAGTATAGGACGAGGCTCTGGGGCCAACGTCCTGACTTTC.

This clonotype was seen ten or more times. The chain carries TRBV7-9 and TRBJ2-1; 8 bases match TRBD2. CDR1 and CDR2 from the germline V gene are SEHNR and FQNEAQ (reference sequence). This CDR3 comprises 15 residues. The junction had 8 bases not matched to a gene; V was cut back by 7 bases and J by 3 bases. CDR3 coding DNA: TGTGCCAGCACCCTGGGCAGCGGGAGCTACAATGAGCAGTTCTTC. As protein: CASTLGSGSYNEQFF.